Listed below are T cell receptor delta chains from one sample, sequenced in a study of DNA immune sequencing with unique molecular identifiers. With CATT, TCRdb re-called clones from the multiplex PCR reads. The table records about 1,500 delta-chain clones, around 12% of them present only once. Sequencing was performed on gamma-delta T cells enriched from blood buffy coat, or unenriched PBMCs (not recorded which). All receptors derive from a human donor in good health. The CDR3 runs from the conserved cysteine through the conserved F or W. The D gene is left open where the match is weak. Size tells how often a clone was seen (once, few, many) or the class of an expanded clone, and some rows leave it out.

J gene	V gene	clone size	D gene	CDR3 protein	CDR3 DNA
TRDJ1	TRDV2	medium-sized	TRDD3	CACDTGILGANPPYTDKLIF	TGTGCCTGTGACACCGGGATACTGGGGGCCAATCCGCCGTACACCGATAAACTCATCTTT
TRDJ1	TRDV2	-	-	CACDRLRGSGELIF	TGTGCCTGTGACCGCCTGCGCGGATCCGGGGAGCTCATCTTT
TRDJ3	TRDV2	large	TRDD3	CACDPTGVGGPESSWDTRQMFF	TGTGCCTGTGACCCAACCGGGGTTGGGGGACCCGAGAGCTCCTGGGACACCCGACAGATGTTTTTC
TRDJ3	TRDV2	medium-sized	TRDD3	CACDLTTGGRDSWDTRQMFF	TGTGCCTGTGACCTTACTACTGGGGGACGCGACTCCTGGGACACCCGACAGATGTTTTTC
TRDJ1	TRDV2	-	TRDD3	CACDTLVRHPLGEAYTDKLIF	TGTGCCTGTGACACCCTGGTGAGACACCCACTGGGGGAAGCGTACACCGATAAACTCATCTTT
TRDJ1	TRDV2	large	TRDD3	CACDTLWGILNKTDKLIF	TGTGCCTGTGACACTCTCTGGGGGATACTTAATAAAACCGATAAACTCATCTTT
TRDJ1	TRDV2	medium-sized	-	CACDKLGYTDKLIF	TGTGCCTGTGACAAGCTGGGGTACACCGATAAACTCATCTTT
TRDJ1	TRDV2	medium-sized	TRDD3	CACDSLGSGYTDKLIF	TGTGCCTGTGACTCACTGGGGTCAGGGTACACCGATAAACTCATCTTT
TRDJ1	TRDV2	medium-sized	-	CACDRLGGHTDKLIF	TGTGCCTGTGACAGATTGGGGGGCCACACCGATAAACTCATCTTT
TRDJ1	TRDV2	large	-	CACDTVLVWGSQRESDKLIF	TGTGCCTGTGACACCGTGCTCGTCTGGGGATCCCAGCGGGAGTCCGATAAACTCATCTTT
TRDJ1	TRDV2	large	TRDD3	CACDSLPYGDTTDKLIF	TGTGCCTGTGACTCACTTCCCTACGGGGATACCACCGATAAACTCATCTTT
TRDJ3	TRDV2	medium-sized	TRDD3	CACDTAGGYTWDTRQMFF	TGTGCCTGTGACACCGCTGGGGGATACACCTGGGACACCCGACAGATGTTTTTC
TRDJ1	TRDV2	-	TRDD3	CACDPVSLGENTDKLIF	TGTGCCTGTGACCCCGTCTCTCTGGGGGAGAACACCGATAAACTCATCTTT
TRDJ2	TRAV29/DV5	medium-sized	TRDD3	CAASVGSPVYWGPPLTAQLFF	TGTGCAGCAAGCGTAGGTTCCCCAGTTTACTGGGGGCCACCTTTGACAGCACAACTCTTCTTT
TRDJ1	TRDV1	-	TRDD3	CALGEHPPGGYLNKLIF	TGTGCTCTTGGGGAACATCCTCCTGGGGGATACCTCAATAAACTCATCTTT
TRDJ1	TRDV2	hyperexpanded	-	CACDPSDRKYTDKLIF	TGTGCCTGTGACCCGTCCGATCGGAAGTACACCGATAAACTCATCTTT
TRDJ1	TRDV2	-	TRDD3	CACAQLGDITDKLIF	TGTGCCTGTGCCCAACTGGGGGATATTACCGATAAACTCATCTTT
TRDJ1	TRDV1	few	TRDD3	CALGEVEGIRPLGELYTDKLIF	TGTGCTCTTGGGGAAGTTGAGGGGATTCGCCCACTGGGGGAACTATACACCGATAAACTCATCTTT
TRDJ1	TRAV38-2/DV8	medium-sized	TRDD3	CAYRAPLWGIRDETDKLIF	TGTGCTTATAGGGCTCCCCTCTGGGGGATACGGGATGAGACCGATAAACTCATCTTT
TRDJ1	TRDV2	hyperexpanded	-	CACDKVGDTDKLIF	TGTGCCTGTGACAAAGTGGGGGACACCGATAAACTCATCTTT
TRDJ1	TRDV2	large	-	CACDTVALPDKLIF	TGTGCCTGTGACACCGTCGCGCTACCCGATAAACTCATCTTT
TRDJ1	TRDV2	medium-sized	TRDD3	CACDTAGGKTDKLIF	TGTGCCTGTGACACCGCTGGGGGGAAAACCGATAAACTCATCTTT
TRDJ1	TRDV2	-	-	CACDGLKSDKLIF	TGTGCCTGTGATGGCCTGAAATCCGATAAACTCATCTTT
TRDJ1	TRDV1	-	TRDD3	CALGELEINTLGEPYTDKLIF	TGTGCTCTTGGGGAACTTGAGATCAACACACTGGGGGAACCTTACACCGATAAACTCATCTTT
TRDJ1	TRDV2	-	TRDD2	CACDTVGTSYPYTDKLIF	TGTGCCTGTGACACCGTGGGGACTTCCTACCCGTACACCGATAAACTCATCTTT